Listed below are T cell receptor beta chains from one sample, sequenced in a study of CD8+ T cells in alopecia areata. Using immunoSEQ multiplex PCR, the repertoire was profiled, and TCRdb retains in-frame clones only, with some absent. The profile shows 95,000 to 150,000 clones, around 56% of them singletons. The sample was CD4+ T cells sorted from blood, taken at week 4, from a patient treated with tofacitinib. These receptors came from a human donor with alopecia areata. Each CDR3 is given with its conserved first and last residue. D genes are given only for firm matches. Clone size, where shown, is once, few, many, or a class for clones that have expanded.

>few|TRBD1|TRBJ1-1|TRBV29-1
TGCAGCGCCAGGATGACAGGGGTCACTGAAGCTTTCTTT
CSARMTGVTEAFF
>.|TRBD1|TRBJ1-2|TRBV15
TGTGCCACCAGCCCCCGGGTCGGACAGGGGCAGTATGGCTACACCTTC
CATSPRVGQGQYGYTF
>.|.|TRBJ2-3|TRBV7-3
TGTGCCAGCAGCTTAAGGCGGAGAGAGGATACGCAGTATTTT
CASSLRRREDTQYF
>once|.|TRBJ1-2|TRBV11-2
TGTGCCAGCAGCCCATGGACGGTGAACTATGGCTACACCTTC
CASSPWTVNYGYTF
>few|.|TRBJ2-2|TRBV14
TGTGCCAGCAGCCAAGATCAGGACACCGGGGAGCTGTTTTTT
CASSQDQDTGELFF
>few|TRBD2|TRBJ2-1|TRBV4-2
TGTGCCAGCAGCCATCCTCCGACTAGCGGGGGGGCCACTGAGCAGTTCTTC
CASSHPPTSGGATEQFF
>few|.|TRBJ1-5|TRBV10-2
TGCGCCAGCAGTCCTAGACAGTGGGAACCCCAGCATTTT
CASSPRQWEPQHF
>.|.|TRBJ2-1|TRBV9
TGTGCCAGCAGCGAGAGTTGGGTCAGTGAGCAGTTCTTC
CASSESWVSEQFF
>.|TRBD1|TRBJ2-7|TRBV6-1
TGTGCCACCAGGGGGATGGGGACAGGGCGCTACGAGCAGTACTTC
CATRGMGTGRYEQYF
>.|.|TRBJ2-7|TRBV29-1
TGCAGCGTTCGCGGCAGCCACTACGAGCAGTACTTC
CSVRGSHYEQYF
>.|.|TRBJ2-2|TRBV6-5
TGTGCCAGCAGTGGGGGGAACACCGGGGAGCTGTTTTTT
CASSGGNTGELFF
>.|.|TRBJ2-7|TRBV14
TGTGCCAGCAGCCTTTCTACGGACCCAGCGGCGCAGTACTTC
CASSLSTDPAAQYF
>.|.|TRBJ1-2|TRBV20-1
TGCAGTGCTATCGGTAGAGGAGGCTACACCTTC
CSAIGRGGYTF
>.|TRBD1|TRBJ1-1|TRBV29-1
TGCAGCGGGGGGACAGGGTCGAACACTGAAGCTTTCTTT
CSGGTGSNTEAFF
>.|.|TRBJ1-1|TRBV30
TGTGCCTGGAGTGTCCAAACCCAAGCTTTCTTT
CAWSVQTQAFF
>.|.|TRBJ2-5|TRBV7-9
TGTGCCAGCAGCTCACTCGAATCCGTCATGGAGACCCAGTACTTC
CASSSLESVMETQYF
>.|.|TRBJ2-6|TRBV29-1
TGCAGCGTTGCGTTACACTCTGGGGCCAACGTCCTGACTTTC
CSVALHSGANVLTF
>few|TRBD2|TRBJ2-1|TRBV29-1
TGCAGCGTTGAAGCCAGAAGCGGGGGCAACAATGAGCAGTTCTTC
CSVEARSGGNNEQFF
>.|TRBD2|TRBJ2-3|TRBV30
TGTGCCTGGAGTGTCTCCGGGAGGGTGGGAGATACGCAGTATTTT
CAWSVSGRVGDTQYF
>.|.|TRBJ1-1|TRBV6-1
TGTGCCAGCAGTGGAGCGAGGGAAGCTTTCTTT
CASSGAREAFF
>few|.|TRBJ1-5|TRBV19
TGTGCCAGTAGTCCGGACACGAGGCCCCAGCATTTT
CASSPDTRPQHF
>.|.|TRBJ1-2|TRBV29-1
TGCAGCGTATTCATCCAAGACACAAACTACGGCTATGGCTACACCTTC
CSVFIQDTNYGYGYTF
>.|TRBD2|TRBJ2-1|TRBV7-8
TGTGCCAGCAGCTTCCCGACTAGCGGGGGGCCCAGGGATGAGCAGTTCTTC
CASSFPTSGGPRDEQFF
>.|.|TRBJ2-2|TRBV4-2
TGTGCCAGCAGCCAAGTCGCCCCCAGGGCCGGGGAGCTGTTTTTT
CASSQVAPRAGELFF
>many|.|TRBJ2-1|TRBV14
TGTGCCAGCAGCCAAGCAGGGACCTACAATGAGCAGTTCTTC
CASSQAGTYNEQFF
>.|.|TRBJ1-2|TRBV7-9
TGTGCCAGCAGCTTAGCCAGCGGCAGCCACTATGGCTACACCTTC
CASSLASGSHYGYTF
>.|.|TRBJ2-6|TRBV5-6
TGTGCCAGCAGCTTTCACCCCTCTGGGGCCAACGTCCTGACTTTC
CASSFHPSGANVLTF
>.|.|TRBJ1-5|TRBV6-1
TGTGCCAGCAGTGAGTCCCGATATCAGCCCCAGCATTTT
CASSESRYQPQHF
>few|.|TRBJ2-2|TRBV5-1
TGCGCCAGCAGCCCATTCCCCTCTCCCGGGGAGCTGTTTTTT
CASSPFPSPGELFF
>once|.|TRBJ1-2|TRBV7-9
TGTGCCAGCACCAGGCTCGTAAACTATGGCTACACCTTC
CASTRLVNYGYTF
>few|TRBD1|TRBJ1-1|TRBV30
TGTGCCTGGAAAGGTGTGGGCCCCCGGACAGGGGCTTTCTTT
CAWKGVGPRTGAFF
>.|.|TRBJ1-1|TRBV5-1
TGCGCCAGCAGCTTGCCAAACACTGAAGCTTTCTTT
CASSLPNTEAFF
>.|.|TRBJ2-1|TRBV13
TGTGCCAGCAGCTTAGCTCGAGAGTTGCTCGGGCAGTTCTTC
CASSLARELLGQFF
>.|TRBD2|TRBJ2-4|TRBV29-1
TGCAGCGTTGAAGTCCTCAGGACTAGCGGGAGGATGGTAAACATTCAGTACTTC
CSVEVLRTSGRMVNIQYF
>.|.|TRBJ1-4|TRBV7-9
TGTGCCAGCAGCTTAGGGGGTACCAATGAAAAACTGTTTTTT
CASSLGGTNEKLFF
>.|.|TRBJ1-1|TRBV6-1
TGTGCCAGCAGTATTACTCCGAACACTGAAGCTTTCTTT
CASSITPNTEAFF
>few|TRBD1|TRBJ1-1|TRBV30
TGTGCCTGCAAAGACAGGGGCCCAGAAGCTTTCTTT
CACKDRGPEAFF
>.|TRBD1|TRBJ2-5|TRBV19
TGTGCCAGTAGTGCCGGACAGGGGTTCCAAGAGACCCAGTACTTC
CASSAGQGFQETQYF
>.|.|TRBJ2-7|TRBV27
TGTGCCAGCAGTTTAATGGGGGACTCCTACGAGCAGTACTTC
CASSLMGDSYEQYF
>.|TRBD1|TRBJ2-3|TRBV7-6
TGTGCCAGCAGCTTAGGTCCCCAGGGGGCTGGAACAGATACGCAGTATTTT
CASSLGPQGAGTDTQYF
>.|.|TRBJ1-5|TRBV2
TGTGCCAGCACCGTACAGGGCAATCAGCCCCAGCATTTT
CASTVQGNQPQHF
>.|TRBD2|TRBJ2-1|TRBV5-1
TGCGCCAGCAGCCTCGGCGGGAGGGCCTACAATGAGCAGTTCTTC
CASSLGGRAYNEQFF
>.|TRBD1|TRBJ1-2|TRBV7-9
TGTGCCAGCAGCTTAAATCAGGGGGCTAACTATGGCTACACCTTC
CASSLNQGANYGYTF
>.|.|TRBJ2-4|TRBV5-1
TGCGCCAGCAGCTTCGGGGCGGAAGGGAACATTCAGTACTTC
CASSFGAEGNIQYF
>.|.|TRBJ2-3|TRBV29-1
TGCAGCGGGTGGTCGGGGGGCTTCACAGATACGCAGTATTTT
CSGWSGGFTDTQYF
>.|.|TRBJ1-4|TRBV29-1
TGCAGCGTTGAAGAACAGTTGAATGAAAAACTGTTTTTT
CSVEEQLNEKLFF
>.|TRBD1|TRBJ2-4|TRBV29-1
TGCAGCGTTTATGACAGGGGCTGGGCCAAAAACATTCAGTACTTC
CSVYDRGWAKNIQYF
>.|.|TRBJ1-1|TRBV30
TGTGCCTGGAGTGTGGATTGGAACACTGAAGCTTTCTTT
CAWSVDWNTEAFF
>.|TRBD1|TRBJ1-1|TRBV29-1
TGCAGCGTTGAAAGAGACAGGGGACTGAACACTGAAGCTTTCTTT
CSVERDRGLNTEAFF
>few|.|TRBJ2-7|TRBV25-1
TGTGCCAGCAGCACGCGGCTTCCCCCCTACGAGCAGTACTTC
CASSTRLPPYEQYF
>.|.|TRBJ2-7|TRBV4-1
TGCGCCAGCAGCCAAGAGGTCAGTAGCTCCTACGAGCAGTACTTC
CASSQEVSSSYEQYF
>once|.|TRBJ2-1|TRBV4-1
TGCGCCAGCAGCCAAGAACTGGGGTTGGGTGAGCAGTTCTTC
CASSQELGLGEQFF
>few|TRBD1|TRBJ2-1|TRBV6-4
TGTGCCAGCCGTTCCGGGACAGGGGACAATGAGCAGTTCTTC
CASRSGTGDNEQFF